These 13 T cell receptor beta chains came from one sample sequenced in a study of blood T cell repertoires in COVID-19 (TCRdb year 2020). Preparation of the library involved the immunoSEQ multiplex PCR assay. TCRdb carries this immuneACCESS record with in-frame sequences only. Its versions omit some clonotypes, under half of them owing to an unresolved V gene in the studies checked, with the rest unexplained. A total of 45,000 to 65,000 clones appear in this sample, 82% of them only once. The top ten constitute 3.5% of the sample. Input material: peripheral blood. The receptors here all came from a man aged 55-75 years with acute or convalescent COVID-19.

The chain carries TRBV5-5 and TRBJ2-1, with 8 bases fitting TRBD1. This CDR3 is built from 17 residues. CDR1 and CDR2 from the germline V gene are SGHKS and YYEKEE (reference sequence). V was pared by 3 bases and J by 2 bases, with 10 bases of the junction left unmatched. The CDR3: CASSSRPGGTAYNEQFF. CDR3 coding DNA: TGTGCCAGCAGCTCTAGACCAGGGGGCACGGCCTACAATGAGCAGTTCTTC.

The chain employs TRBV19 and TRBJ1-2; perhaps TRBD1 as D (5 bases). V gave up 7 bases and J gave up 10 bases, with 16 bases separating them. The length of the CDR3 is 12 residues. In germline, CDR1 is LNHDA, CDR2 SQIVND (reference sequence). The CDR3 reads CASKVRSRDYTF. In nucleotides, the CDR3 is TGTGCCAGTAAGGTGCGGTCCAGGGACTACACCTTC.

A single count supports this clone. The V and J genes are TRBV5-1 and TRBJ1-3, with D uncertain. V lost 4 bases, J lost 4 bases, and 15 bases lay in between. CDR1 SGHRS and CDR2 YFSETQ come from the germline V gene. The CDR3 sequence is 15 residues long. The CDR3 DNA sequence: TGCGCCAGCAGCCCCGGGGAGGCGATCGGAAACACCATATATTTT. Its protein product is CASSPGEAIGNTIYF.

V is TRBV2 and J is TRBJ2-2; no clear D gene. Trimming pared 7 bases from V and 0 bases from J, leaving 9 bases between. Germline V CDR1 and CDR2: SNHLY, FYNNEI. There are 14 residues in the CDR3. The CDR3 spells CASKVQPNTGELFF. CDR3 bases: TGTGCCAGCAAAGTACAGCCGAACACCGGGGAGCTGTTTTTT. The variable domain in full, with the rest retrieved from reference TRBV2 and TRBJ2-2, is EPEVTQTPSHQVTQMGQEVILRCVPISNHLYFYWYRQILGQKVEFLVSFYNNEISEKSEIFDDQFSVERPDGSNFTLKIRSTKLEDSAMYFCASKVQPNTGELFFGEGSRLTVL.

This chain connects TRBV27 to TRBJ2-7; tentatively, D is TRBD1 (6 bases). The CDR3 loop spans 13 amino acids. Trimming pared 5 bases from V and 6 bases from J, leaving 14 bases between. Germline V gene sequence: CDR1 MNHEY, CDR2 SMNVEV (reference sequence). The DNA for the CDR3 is TGTGCCAGCAGTCTGGGGACATTTGGCGAGCAGTACTTC. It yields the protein CASSLGTFGEQYF.

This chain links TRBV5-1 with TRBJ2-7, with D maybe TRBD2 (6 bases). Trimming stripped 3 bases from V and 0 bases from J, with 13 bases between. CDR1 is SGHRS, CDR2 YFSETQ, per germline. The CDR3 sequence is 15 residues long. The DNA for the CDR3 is TGCGCCAGCAGCTACGGGACTGCCAGCTCCTACGAGCAGTACTTC. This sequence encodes CASSYGTASSYEQYF.

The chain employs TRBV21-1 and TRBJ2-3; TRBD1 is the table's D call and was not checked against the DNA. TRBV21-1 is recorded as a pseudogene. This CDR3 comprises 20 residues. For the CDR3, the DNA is TGTGCCAGCAGCAAAAAGCCTTCACCTGGCAGGGACATTAACGCAGATACGCAGTATTTT. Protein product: CASSKKPSPGRDINADTQYF.

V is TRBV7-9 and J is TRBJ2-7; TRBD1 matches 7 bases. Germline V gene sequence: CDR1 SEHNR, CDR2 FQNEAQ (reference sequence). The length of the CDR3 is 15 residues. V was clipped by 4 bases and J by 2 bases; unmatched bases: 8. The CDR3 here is CASSSGTEYAYEQYF. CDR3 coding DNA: TGTGCCAGCAGCTCCGGGACAGAGTATGCCTACGAGCAGTACTTC. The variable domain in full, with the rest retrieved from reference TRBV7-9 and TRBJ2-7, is DTGVSQNPRHKITKRGQNVTFRCDPISEHNRLYWYRQTLGQGPEFLTYFQNEAQLEKSRLLSDRFSAERPKGSFSTLEIQRTEQGDSAMYLCASSSGTEYAYEQYFGPGTRLTVT.

CDR3 in amino acids: CASSLASLGVGGELFF. CDR3 in DNA: TGTGCCAGCAGCTTAGCCAGTCTAGGAGTGGGCGGGGAGCTGTTTTTT. The genes are TRBV7-9 and TRBJ2-2; D is undetermined. From germline, CDR1 is SEHNR and CDR2 FQNEAQ (reference sequence). V lost 0 bases, J lost 7 bases, and 15 bases lay in between. The CDR3 consists of 16 residues.

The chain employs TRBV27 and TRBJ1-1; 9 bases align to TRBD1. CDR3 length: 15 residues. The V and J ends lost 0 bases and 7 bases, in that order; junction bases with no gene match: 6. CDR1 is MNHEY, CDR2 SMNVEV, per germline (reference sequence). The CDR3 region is CASSLSHRGPGEAFF. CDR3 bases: TGTGCCAGCAGTTTATCGCACAGGGGGCCGGGTGAAGCTTTCTTT.

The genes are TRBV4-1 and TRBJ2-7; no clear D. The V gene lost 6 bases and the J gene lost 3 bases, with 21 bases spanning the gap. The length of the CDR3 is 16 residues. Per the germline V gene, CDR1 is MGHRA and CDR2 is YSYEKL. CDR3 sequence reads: CASSPAGSLMSYEQYF. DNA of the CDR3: TGCGCCAGCAGTCCTGCCGGTTCTCTTATGAGCTACGAGCAGTACTTC.

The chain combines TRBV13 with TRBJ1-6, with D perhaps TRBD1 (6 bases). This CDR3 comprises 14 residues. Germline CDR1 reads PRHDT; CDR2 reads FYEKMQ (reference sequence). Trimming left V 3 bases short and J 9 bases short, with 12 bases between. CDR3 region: CASSLTGGSSPLHF. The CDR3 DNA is TGTGCCAGCAGCTTGACAGGTGGTAGTTCACCCCTCCACTTT.

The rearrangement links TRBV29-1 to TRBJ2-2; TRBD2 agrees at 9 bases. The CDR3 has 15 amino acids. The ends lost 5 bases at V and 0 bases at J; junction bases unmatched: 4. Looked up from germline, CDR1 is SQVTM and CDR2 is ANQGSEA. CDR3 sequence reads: CSVPPSGANTGELFF. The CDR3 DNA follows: TGCAGCGTTCCGCCTAGCGGGGCGAACACCGGGGAGCTGTTTTTT.